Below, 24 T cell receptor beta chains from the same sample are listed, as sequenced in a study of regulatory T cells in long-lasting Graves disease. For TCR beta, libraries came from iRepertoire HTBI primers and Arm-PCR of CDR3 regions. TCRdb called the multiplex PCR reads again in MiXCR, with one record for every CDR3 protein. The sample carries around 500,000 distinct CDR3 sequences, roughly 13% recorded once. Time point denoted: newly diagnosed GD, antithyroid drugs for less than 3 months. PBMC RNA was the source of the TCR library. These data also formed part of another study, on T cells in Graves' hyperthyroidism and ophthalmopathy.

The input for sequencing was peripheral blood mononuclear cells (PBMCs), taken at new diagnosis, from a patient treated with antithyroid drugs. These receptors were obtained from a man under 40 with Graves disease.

The CDR3 region is CASSQEGLAGVGDTQYF. The DNA of the CDR3 is TGTGCCAGCAGCCAGGAAGGACTAGCGGGAGTCGGAGATACGCAGTATTTT. The chain carries TRBV3-1 and TRBJ2-3, with 13 bases matching TRBD2. Germline V gene sequence: CDR1 LGHDT, CDR2 YNNKEL (reference sequence). V shed 3 bases and J 5 bases; nucleotides not matched to a gene: 8. This CDR3 region has 17 residues.

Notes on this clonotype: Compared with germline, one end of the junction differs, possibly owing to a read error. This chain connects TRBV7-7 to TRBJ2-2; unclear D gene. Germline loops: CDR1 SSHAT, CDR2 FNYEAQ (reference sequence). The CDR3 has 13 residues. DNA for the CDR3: TGTGCTAGCAGCTTAGAACAAACCGGGGAGCTGTTTTTT. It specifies CASSLEQTGELFF. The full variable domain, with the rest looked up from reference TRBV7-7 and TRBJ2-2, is GAGVSQSPRYKVTKRGQDVTLRCDPISSHATLYWYQQALGQGPEFLTYFNYEAQPDKSGLPSDRFSAERPEGSISTLTIQRTEQRDSAMYRCASSLEQTGELFFGEGSRLTVL.

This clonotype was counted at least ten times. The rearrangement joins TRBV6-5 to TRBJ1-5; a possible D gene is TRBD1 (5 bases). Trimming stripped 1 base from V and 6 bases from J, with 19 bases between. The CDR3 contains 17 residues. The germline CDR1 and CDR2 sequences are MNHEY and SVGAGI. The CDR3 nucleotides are TGTGCCAGCAGTTACTTTTTAACCGAGGGGTCGGGTCAGCCCCAGCATTTT. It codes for CASSYFLTEGSGQPQHF.

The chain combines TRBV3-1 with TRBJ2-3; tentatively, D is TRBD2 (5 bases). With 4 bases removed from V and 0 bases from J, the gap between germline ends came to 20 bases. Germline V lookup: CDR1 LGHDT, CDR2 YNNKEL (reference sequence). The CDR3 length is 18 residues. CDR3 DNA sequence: TGTGCCAGCAGCCTTTCCCGCGGGTGGGAGCCTAGCACAGATACGCAGTATTTT. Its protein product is CASSLSRGWEPSTDTQYF.

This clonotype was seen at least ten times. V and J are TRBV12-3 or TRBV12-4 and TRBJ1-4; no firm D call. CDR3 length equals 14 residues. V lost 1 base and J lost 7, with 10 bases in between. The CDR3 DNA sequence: TGTGCCAGCAGTTTAGGGGGAAAGGGTGAAAAACTGTTTTTT. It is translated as CASSLGGKGEKLFF.

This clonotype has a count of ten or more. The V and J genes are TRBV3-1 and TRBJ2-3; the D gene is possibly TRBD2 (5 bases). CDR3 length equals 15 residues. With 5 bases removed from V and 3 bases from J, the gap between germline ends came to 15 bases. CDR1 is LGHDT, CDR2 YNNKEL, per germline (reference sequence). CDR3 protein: CASSFSEVGTDTQYF. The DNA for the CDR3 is TGTGCCAGCAGCTTCTCGGAGGTAGGGACAGATACGCAGTATTTT.

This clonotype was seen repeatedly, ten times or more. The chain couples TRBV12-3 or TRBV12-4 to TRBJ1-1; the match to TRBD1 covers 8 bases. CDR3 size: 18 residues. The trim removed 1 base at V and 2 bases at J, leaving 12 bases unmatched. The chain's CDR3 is CASSLEGPGTGLNTEAFF. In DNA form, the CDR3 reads TGTGCCAGCAGTTTAGAGGGCCCCGGGACAGGCTTAAACACTGAAGCTTTCTTT.

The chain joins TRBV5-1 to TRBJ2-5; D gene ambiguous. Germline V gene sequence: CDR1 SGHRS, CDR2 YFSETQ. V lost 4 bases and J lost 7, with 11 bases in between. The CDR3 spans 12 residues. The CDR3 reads CASSVDVGTQYF. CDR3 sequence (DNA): TGCGCCAGCAGCGTGGATGTGGGGACCCAGTACTTC.

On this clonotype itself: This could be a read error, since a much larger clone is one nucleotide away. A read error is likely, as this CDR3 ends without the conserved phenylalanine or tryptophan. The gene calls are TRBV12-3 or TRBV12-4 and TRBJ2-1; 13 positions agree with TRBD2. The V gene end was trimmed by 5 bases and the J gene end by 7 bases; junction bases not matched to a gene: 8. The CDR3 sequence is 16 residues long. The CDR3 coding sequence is TGTGCCAGCAGTACATGGGGACTAGCGGGGAGGAATGAGCAGTTCTCC. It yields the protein CASSTWGLAGRNEQFS.

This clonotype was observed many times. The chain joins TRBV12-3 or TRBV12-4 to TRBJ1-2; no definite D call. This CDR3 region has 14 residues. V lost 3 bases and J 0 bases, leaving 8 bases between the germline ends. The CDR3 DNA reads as TGTGCCAGCAGTTTGGGTAGTGCTAACTATGGCTACACCTTC. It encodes CASSLGSANYGYTF.

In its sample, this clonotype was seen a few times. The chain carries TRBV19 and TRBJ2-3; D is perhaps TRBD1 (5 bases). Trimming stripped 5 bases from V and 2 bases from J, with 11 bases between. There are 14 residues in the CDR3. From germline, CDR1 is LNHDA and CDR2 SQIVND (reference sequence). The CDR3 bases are TGTGCCAGTAGTCAGGAAGGGGCCACAGATACGCAGTATTTT. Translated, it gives CASSQEGATDTQYF.

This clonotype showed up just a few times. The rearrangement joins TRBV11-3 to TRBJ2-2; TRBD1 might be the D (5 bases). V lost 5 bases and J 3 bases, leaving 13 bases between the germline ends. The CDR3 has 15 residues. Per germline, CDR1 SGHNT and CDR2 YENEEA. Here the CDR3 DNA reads TGTGCCAGCAGCGACTTAAGGACACACACCGGGGAGCTGTTTTTT. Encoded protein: CASSDLRTHTGELFF. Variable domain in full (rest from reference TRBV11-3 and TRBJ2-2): EAGVVQSPRYKIIEKKQPVAFWCNPISGHNTLYWYLQNLGQGPELLIRYENEEAVDDSQLPKDRFSAERLKGVDSTLKIQPAELGDSAVYLCASSDLRTHTGELFFGEGSRLTVL.

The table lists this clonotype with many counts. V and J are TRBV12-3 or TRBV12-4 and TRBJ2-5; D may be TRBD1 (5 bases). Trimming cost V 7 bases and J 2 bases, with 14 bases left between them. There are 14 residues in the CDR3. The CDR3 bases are TGTGCCAGCACCGTTGGACACGCACAAGAGACCCAGTACTTC. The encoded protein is CASTVGHAQETQYF.

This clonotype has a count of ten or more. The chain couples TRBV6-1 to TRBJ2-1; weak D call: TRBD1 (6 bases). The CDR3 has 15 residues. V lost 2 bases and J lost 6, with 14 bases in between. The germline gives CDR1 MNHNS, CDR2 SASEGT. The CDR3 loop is CASSEQGTLTNEQFF. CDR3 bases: TGTGCCAGCAGTGAACAGGGGACCCTAACCAATGAGCAGTTCTTC.

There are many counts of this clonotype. CDR3 region: CASSFSTGPSTDTQYF. DNA of the CDR3: TGTGCCAGTAGTTTCTCGACAGGGCCAAGCACAGATACGCAGTATTTT. This chain joins TRBV19 and TRBJ2-3; TRBD1 aligns across 7 bases. The CDR3 sequence is 16 residues long. From germline, CDR1 is LNHDA and CDR2 SQIVND (reference sequence). J lost 0 bases, V lost 5 bases, and 8 bases had no gene match.

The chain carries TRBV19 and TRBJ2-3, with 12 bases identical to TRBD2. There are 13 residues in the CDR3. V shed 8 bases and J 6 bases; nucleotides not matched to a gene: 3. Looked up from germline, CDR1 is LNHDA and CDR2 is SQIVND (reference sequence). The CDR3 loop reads CASVLAGGDTQYF. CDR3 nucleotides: TGTGCCAGTGTGCTAGCGGGAGGGGATACGCAGTATTTT. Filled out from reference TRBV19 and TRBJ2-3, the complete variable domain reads DGGITQSPKYLFRKEGQNVTLSCEQNLNHDAMYWYRQDPGQGLRLIYYSQIVNDFQKGDIAEGYSVSREKKESFPLTVTSAQKNPTAFYLCASVLAGGDTQYFGPGTRLTVL.

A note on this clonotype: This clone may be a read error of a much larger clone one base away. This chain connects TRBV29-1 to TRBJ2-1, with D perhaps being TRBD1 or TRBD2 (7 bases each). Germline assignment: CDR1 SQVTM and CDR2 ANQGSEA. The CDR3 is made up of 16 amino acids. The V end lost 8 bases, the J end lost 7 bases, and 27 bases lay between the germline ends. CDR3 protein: CSLSKGALAEGNEQFF. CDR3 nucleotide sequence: TGCAGCCTCTCGAAGGGGGCTCTAGCGGAAGGGAATGAGCAGTTCTTC.

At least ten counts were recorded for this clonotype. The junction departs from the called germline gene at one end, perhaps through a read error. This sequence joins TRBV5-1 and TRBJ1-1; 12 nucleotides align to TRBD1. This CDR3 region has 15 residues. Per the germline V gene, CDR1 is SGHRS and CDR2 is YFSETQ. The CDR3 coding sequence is TGTGCCAGCAGCGGGGACAGGGGGCAAAACACTGAAGCTTTCTTT. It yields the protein CASSGDRGQNTEAFF.

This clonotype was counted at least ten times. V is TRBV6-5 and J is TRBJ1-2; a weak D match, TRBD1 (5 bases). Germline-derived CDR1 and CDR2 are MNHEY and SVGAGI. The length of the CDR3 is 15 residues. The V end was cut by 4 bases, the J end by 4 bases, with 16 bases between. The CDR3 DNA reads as TGTGCCAGCAGTTCGATAGGGGCAACTCCCTATGGCTACACCTTC. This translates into CASSSIGATPYGYTF.

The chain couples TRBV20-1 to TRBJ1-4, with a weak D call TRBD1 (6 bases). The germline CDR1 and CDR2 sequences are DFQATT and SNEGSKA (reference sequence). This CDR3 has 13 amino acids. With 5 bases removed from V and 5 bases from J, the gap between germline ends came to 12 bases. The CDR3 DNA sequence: TGCAGTGCTTGGAGGCAGGGGAATGAAAAACTGTTTTTT. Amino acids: CSAWRQGNEKLFF.

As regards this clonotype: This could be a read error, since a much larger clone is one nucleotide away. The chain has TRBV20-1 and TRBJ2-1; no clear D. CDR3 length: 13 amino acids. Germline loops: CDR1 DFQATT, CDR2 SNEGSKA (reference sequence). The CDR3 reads CSARQFSYNKQFF. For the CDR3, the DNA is TGCAGTGCTAGACAATTTTCCTACAATAAGCAGTTCTTC.

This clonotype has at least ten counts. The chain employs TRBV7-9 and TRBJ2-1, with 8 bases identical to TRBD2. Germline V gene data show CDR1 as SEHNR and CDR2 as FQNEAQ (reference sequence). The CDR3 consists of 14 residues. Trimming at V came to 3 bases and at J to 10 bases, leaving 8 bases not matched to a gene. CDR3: CASSLGTRPEEQFF. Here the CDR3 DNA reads TGTGCCAGCAGCTTGGGGACTAGGCCGGAAGAGCAGTTCTTC.

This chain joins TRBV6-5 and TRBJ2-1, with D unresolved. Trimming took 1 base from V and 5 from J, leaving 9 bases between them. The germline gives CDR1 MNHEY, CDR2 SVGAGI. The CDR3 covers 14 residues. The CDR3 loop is CASSYWLRDNEQFF. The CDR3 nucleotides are TGTGCCAGCAGTTACTGGCTCCGGGACAATGAGCAGTTCTTC.

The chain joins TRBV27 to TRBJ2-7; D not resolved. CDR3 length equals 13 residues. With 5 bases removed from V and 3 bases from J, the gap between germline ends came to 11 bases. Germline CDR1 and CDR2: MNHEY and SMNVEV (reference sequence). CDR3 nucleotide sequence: TGTGCCAGCAGTATTGGAGTGGTCTACGAGCAGTACTTC. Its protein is CASSIGVVYEQYF.